A selection of T cell receptor beta chains follows, all from one sample in a study of CD8 T cells in Susac syndrome. Using its own MiXCR run on the immunoSEQ multiplex PCR reads, TCRdb lists one record per CDR3 protein. The sample has about 240,000 distinct CDR3 sequences, 90% to 97% seen once. The sample taken for sequencing was CD4+ T cells from PBMCs. The receptors originated from a human donor with Susac syndrome. CDR3s leave out the opening cysteine and the closing phenylalanine or tryptophan.

v_call cdr3_aa
TRBV20-1 SASPEYEQY
TRBV20-1 SARENLGGPFSYNEQF
TRBV29-1 SVEHGNTEAF
TRBV7-2 ASSLAVGDQYEQY
TRBV9 ASSVGEIFSYEQY
TRBV6-2/TRBV6-3 ASQIQGYGYT
TRBV14 ASSGLGQLDTGELF
TRBV5-1 ASSLGLAGINEQF
TRBV20-1 SGTWEGRTKETQY
TRBV12-5 ASGLREQF
TRBV9 ASSGWEETQY
TRBV7-2 ASSTRRDSYGYT
TRBV9 ASSAGTSGSNEQF
TRBV9 ASSVGNIAPYEQY
TRBV29-1 SGGQMEETQY
TRBV19 ASSISETQY
TRBV27 ASSPRDRSGKLF
TRBV4-1 ASSPRLAVGYEQY
TRBV20-1 SGEISDTQY
TRBV19 ASRGTGIDGYT
TRBV23-1 ASSSKRTGGQSSTDTQY
TRBV25-1 ASTPGPVPGELF
TRBV28 ASSFPGLAVQETQY
TRBV7-3 ASSLAAGVREQF